This TCR beta chain was recovered during a study of radiotherapy plus CTLA-4 blockade in lung cancer. Turning to the study itself: Disease control was seen in approximately 31% of patients, objective responses in about 19%. Study-level results: Among blood TCR repertoires after radiotherapy plus ipilimumab, tumor-derived clones expanded.

Enrolled patients, whose metastatic non-small-cell lung cancer was chemo-refractory, received focal radiation plus CTLA-4 blockade with ipilimumab. TCRdb's table, derived via immunoSEQ multiplex PCR, lists solely in-frame clones and lacks some. The table lists 80,000 or so clones, about 78% of them singletons. Points on this clone: Its antigen is currently unknown.

The specimen comprised peripheral blood, sampled from a patient treated with radiotherapy plus ipilimumab. This sequence originates from a human donor with non-small cell lung cancer whose response to radiotherapy plus ipilimumab could not be evaluated. Some clones in this sample may be carry-over from other donors' samples.

The CDR3 DNA is TGTGCCAGCAGTGCCAGGACAGTAAACAATCAGCCCCAGCATTTT. It is translated as CASSARTVNNQPQHF. The chain joins TRBV2 to TRBJ1-5; a weak D match, TRBD1 (6 bases). Trimming took off 4 bases at V and 3 bases at J, with 13 bases between the two ends. The CDR3 sequence is 15 residues long. Germline CDR1 reads SNHLY; CDR2 reads FYNNEI. Full variable domain (remainder filled in from reference TRBV2 and TRBJ1-5): EPEVTQTPSHQVTQMGQEVILRCVPISNHLYFYWYRQILGQKVEFLVSFYNNEISEKSEIFDDQFSVERPDGSNFTLKIRSTKLEDSAMYFCASSARTVNNQPQHFGDGTRLSIL.